This T cell receptor beta chain was documented in a study of regulatory T cells in long-lasting Graves disease. Germline V lookup: CDR1 SEHNR, CDR2 FQNEAQ (reference sequence). Trimming shortened V by 5 bases and J by 2 bases, and 15 bases separated the two germline ends. The CDR3 extends over 15 amino acids. Time point described: persistent/refractory GD, antithyroid drugs over 5 years with positive TRAb. From RNA extracted from PBMCs, the TCR library was made. The patients were drawn from one endocrinology department in Xi'an, China. According to the study, TCR beta libraries were built with iRepertoire HTBI primers and CDR3-region Arm-PCR. TCRdb reanalysed the multiplex PCR reads using MiXCR and keeps one entry per CDR3 protein. The sample carries more than 350,000 distinct CDR3 sequences, 21% recorded once.

The sample here was peripheral blood mononuclear cells (PBMCs), taken when the disease was refractory, from a patient treated with antithyroid drugs. V is TRBV7-9 and J is TRBJ2-5; D possibly corresponds to TRBD2 (6 bases). This receptor was taken from a female donor with Graves disease. Here the CDR3 reads CASSPPGRSQETQYF. The CDR3 DNA reads as TGTGCCAGCAGCCCCCCTGGGAGGTCTCAAGAGACCCAGTACTTC.